Presented here are 23 T cell receptor beta chains from one specimen sequenced in a study of blood T cells in healthy people across ages. Together with a sample-barcoded 5' primer, a J-beta primer mix was included in a second PCR lasting roughly 6 to 12 cycles. TCRdb redid the calling of the 5' RACE reads with MiXCR, one entry per CDR3 protein. The sample lists over 600,000 distinct CDR3 sequences, around a fifth occurring once. The source material was blood. The receptors were sampled from a man between 65 and 85 years old in good health.

This clonotype was detected a few times. The rearrangement links TRBV3-1 to TRBJ2-1; D perhaps matches TRBD2 (5 bases). V lost 5 bases, J lost 3 bases, and 20 bases lay in between. CDR1 is LGHDT, CDR2 YNNKEL, per germline (reference sequence). This CDR3 is built from 17 residues. CDR3 loop: CASSSRTRPSNYNEQFF. Written as DNA, the CDR3 is TGTGCCAGCAGCTCCAGGACTCGCCCGAGCAACTACAATGAGCAGTTCTTC.

This sequence joins TRBV5-1 and TRBJ2-1, with 8 nucleotides matching TRBD1. The CDR3 consists of 16 residues. The V segment lost 2 bases and the J segment 4 bases; nucleotides outside the gene matches: 8. CDR1 is SGHRS, CDR2 YFSETQ, per germline. CDR3 DNA sequence: TGCGCCAGCAGCTTTTCCAGGGGGCGCGGGTACAATGAGCAGTTCTTC. Protein product: CASSFSRGRGYNEQFF. Drawing the rest from reference TRBV5-1 and TRBJ2-1, the complete variable domain is KAGVTQTPRYLIKTRGQQVTLSCSPISGHRSVSWYQQTPGQGLQFLFEYFSETQRNKGNFPGRFSGRQFSNSRSEMNVSTLELGDSALYLCASSFSRGRGYNEQFFGPGTRLTVL.

V gene TRBV3-1 combines with J gene TRBJ1-6; D call uncertain. CDR3 size: 14 residues. The ends were cut back, 4 bases at V and 7 bases at J, with 11 bases in the middle. CDR1 is LGHDT and CDR2 is YNNKEL in the germline V gene (reference sequence). Written as DNA, the CDR3 is TGTGCCAGCAGCCGGCGGGAATACAATTCACCCCTCCACTTT. Amino acids: CASSRREYNSPLHF.

This chain links TRBV7-2 with TRBJ1-6, with unresolved D. The CDR3 runs to 12 residues. In germline, CDR1 is SGHTA, CDR2 FQGNSA. Trimming left V 9 bases short and J 8 bases short, with 11 bases between. CDR3: CASRADHSPLHF. CDR3 sequence (DNA): TGTGCCAGTAGGGCGGATCATTCACCCCTCCACTTT.

The sample holds a few counts of this clonotype. J is TRBJ2-7 and V is TRBV10-3, with D maybe TRBD2 (6 bases). The CDR3 consists of 15 residues. V lost 0 bases to trimming and J lost 2 bases, with 11 bases between them. CDR1 and CDR2 (germline): ENHRY, SYGVKD. Here the CDR3 reads CAISESTGATYEQYF. CDR3 coding DNA: TGTGCCATCAGTGAGTCAACGGGAGCTACCTACGAGCAGTACTTC.

The gene calls are TRBV9 and TRBJ2-5; weak D call: TRBD2 (6 bases). The length of the CDR3 is 15 residues. Germline V gene sequence: CDR1 SGDLS, CDR2 YYNGEE. Trimming took off 4 bases at V and 4 bases at J, with 17 bases between the two ends. CDR3 amino acids: CASSSGTVGGETQYF. DNA of the CDR3: TGTGCCAGCAGCTCAGGAACAGTCGGGGGAGAGACCCAGTACTTC.

The chain employs TRBV28 and TRBJ1-1, with 11 bases matching TRBD1. Per germline, CDR1 MDHEN and CDR2 SYDVKM. This CDR3 has 13 residues. J was trimmed by 4 bases and V by 9 bases; bases with no gene match: 4. The CDR3 is CASEGQGGTEAFF. The CDR3 DNA reads as TGTGCCAGTGAGGGACAGGGGGGCACTGAAGCTTTCTTT. Full variable domain (missing parts from reference TRBV28 and TRBJ1-1): DVKVTQSSRYLVKRTGEKVFLECVQDMDHENMFWYRQDPGLGLRLIYFSYDVKMKEKGDIPEGYSVSREKKERFSLILESASTNQTSMYLCASEGQGGTEAFFGQGTRLTVV.

A remark on this clonotype: With a much larger clone just one base away, this may be a read error. V is TRBV7-9 and J is TRBJ2-1, with TRBD1 matching 8 bases. Germline V gives CDR1 SEHNR, CDR2 FQNEAQ (reference sequence). This CDR3 spans 15 amino acids. Unmatched junction bases numbered 8, after V lost 5 bases and J lost 5 bases. The CDR3: CASSHRDRSNNEQFF. Written as DNA, the CDR3 is TGTGCCAGCAGCCACCGGGACAGGTCCAACAATGAGCAGTTCTTC.

The rearrangement joins TRBV29-1 to TRBJ2-3, with no clear D. Germline assignment: CDR1 SQVTM and CDR2 ANQGSEA. This CDR3 region has 13 residues. V was cut by 3 bases and J by 2 bases, with 9 bases left in between. CDR3: CSVDGPATDTQYF. CDR3 nucleotide sequence: TGCAGCGTTGATGGTCCAGCCACAGATACGCAGTATTTT.

Concerning this clonotype itself: Relative to the germline gene, one junction end is altered; a read error may explain this. This chain links TRBV9 with TRBJ2-2; perhaps TRBD2 as D (5 bases). This CDR3 contains 12 residues. Germline values: CDR1 SGDLS, CDR2 YYNGEE. The CDR3 region is CASSGGFGELLF. The CDR3 coding sequence is TGTGCCAGCAGCGGGGGATTCGGGGAGCTGCTTTTT. Supplemented by reference TRBV9 and TRBJ2-2, the full variable domain reads DSGVTQTPKHLITATGQRVTLRCSPRSGDLSVYWYQQSLDQGLQFLIQYYNGEERAKGNILERFSAQQFPDLHSELNLSSLELGDSALYFCASSGGFGELLFGEGSRLTVL.

V and J are TRBV27 and TRBJ1-1, with 8 bases that match TRBD1. This CDR3 region has 15 residues. Germline V gene sequence: CDR1 MNHEY, CDR2 SMNVEV (reference sequence). V gave up 5 bases and J gave up 2 bases; unmatched junction bases: 7. In DNA, the CDR3 is TGTGCCAGCAGTAGACAGGGGCGCCTCAACACTGAAGCTTTCTTT. Translated: CASSRQGRLNTEAFF.

This clonotype was observed a few times. The rearrangement links TRBV5-1 to TRBJ2-6; no reliable D call. CDR1 is SGHRS and CDR2 is YFSETQ in the germline V gene. This CDR3 contains 15 residues. The ends were cut back, 4 bases at V and 0 bases at J, with 8 bases in the middle. CDR3: CASSPSVSGANVLTF. In nucleotides, the CDR3 is TGCGCCAGCAGCCCGAGCGTCTCTGGGGCCAACGTCCTGACTTTC.

There are a few counts of this clonotype. The chain joins TRBV27 to TRBJ2-7; 9 nucleotides match TRBD1. CDR3 size: 14 residues. The germline CDR1 and CDR2 sequences are MNHEY and SMNVEV (reference sequence). With V trimmed by 2 bases and J by 5 bases, 4 bases remained unmatched. The CDR3 region has the DNA TGTGCCAGCAGTTTAGTTACAGGGGGCCACGAGCAGTACTTC. Its translation is CASSLVTGGHEQYF.

The V gene is TRBV25-1, the J gene TRBJ2-7, with D maybe TRBD2 (5 bases). The CDR3 consists of 14 residues. The V and J ends lost 5 bases and 3 bases respectively, with 14 bases between them. CDR1 is MGHDK, CDR2 SYGVNS, per germline. CDR3 sequence reads: CASSRLGGYYEQYF. In nucleotides, the CDR3 is TGTGCCAGCAGTCGCCTTGGCGGGTACTACGAGCAGTACTTC.

This clonotype appeared a single time. The CDR3 sequence: CASSKEEAPLTYEQYF. CDR3 DNA sequence: TGTGCCAGCAGCAAAGAAGAAGCGCCCCTGACCTACGAGCAGTACTTC. This chain uses TRBV21-1 with TRBJ2-7; TRBD1 is the table's D call and was not checked against the DNA. TRBV21-1 is classified as a pseudogene. CDR3 length: 16 residues.

The chain is built from TRBV7-2 and TRBJ2-6; D is undetermined. V was pared by 0 bases and J by 2 bases, with 8 bases between. CDR3 size: 16 residues. Germline assignment: CDR1 SGHTA and CDR2 FQGNSA. In DNA, the CDR3 is TGTGCCAGCAGCTTAGCTGGGCGAGCTGGGGCCAACGTCCTGACTTTC. It yields the protein CASSLAGRAGANVLTF.

V and J are TRBV24-1 and TRBJ2-5, with D possibly being TRBD2 (5 bases). Germline values: CDR1 KGHDR, CDR2 SFDVKD. Trimming removed 3 bases at V and 4 bases at J, with 11 bases between. The CDR3 has 14 residues. For the CDR3, the DNA is TGTGCCACCAGTGATCCGAGGGATTTAGAGACCCAGTACTTC. It is translated as CATSDPRDLETQYF.

This clonotype occurred a few times. The rearrangement links TRBV5-5 to TRBJ1-2; D is unclear. This CDR3 is built from 13 residues. The germline V and J ends were trimmed by 0 bases and 2 bases, with 5 bases remaining between them. The germline CDR1 and CDR2 sequences are SGHKS and YYEKEE (reference sequence). As DNA, the CDR3 is TGTGCCAGCAGCTTGGACTACAACTATGGCTACACCTTC. It yields the protein CASSLDYNYGYTF.

This clonotype has at least ten counts. The chain links TRBV7-2 to TRBJ1-2; D gene uncertain. Germline CDR1 SGHTA, CDR2 FQGNSA. The CDR3 runs to 14 residues. Between the trimmed V and J ends, which lost 5 bases and 1 base, there was a span of 11 bases. The CDR3, as DNA: TGTGCCAGCAGCGACGGACCGTTTAACTATGGCTACACCTTC. Its protein is CASSDGPFNYGYTF.

This clonotype has only a few counts. V is TRBV5-1 and J is TRBJ1-5, with no clear D. Germline V gene lookup returns CDR1 SGHRS and CDR2 YFSETQ. CDR3 length equals 15 residues. V was cut by 4 bases and J by 8 bases, with 19 bases left in between. The CDR3 region is CASSPASAGQEPQHF. In DNA, the CDR3 is TGCGCCAGCAGCCCAGCCTCTGCGGGCCAGGAGCCCCAGCATTTT.

This clonotype has only a few counts. One end of the junction does not line up with germline, which may come from a read error. The chain couples TRBV6-1 to TRBJ2-1, with D maybe TRBD1 (6 bases). Germline V gene lookup returns CDR1 MNHNS and CDR2 SASEGT. The CDR3 sequence is 15 residues long. CDR3 in DNA: TGTGCCAGCAGGACCGACTGGGGCTGGGACAATGAGCAGTCCTTC. Translating it yields CASRTDWGWDNEQSF.

As concerns this clonotype: At one end, the junction sequence differs from germline, possibly due to a read error. This chain joins TRBV12-3 or TRBV12-4 and TRBJ1-1; maybe TRBD1 (5 bases). The CDR3 loop spans 15 amino acids. The CDR3 nucleotides are TGTGCCAGCAGTCCCCGGGAGGCAGGGTGGACTGAAGCTTCCTTT. Residues: CASSPREAGWTEASF.

This clonotype was counted between two and nine times. V and J are TRBV7-3 and TRBJ2-3, with D perhaps matching TRBD1 (6 bases). This CDR3 has 16 residues. Germline V gene lookup returns CDR1 SGHTA and CDR2 FQGTGA. Trimming left V 8 bases short and J 6 bases short, with 24 bases between. CDR3 DNA: TGTGCCAGCCTTAGGCGTCGGGACATGATTTTGGATACGCAGTATTTT. Its translation: CASLRRRDMILDTQYF.